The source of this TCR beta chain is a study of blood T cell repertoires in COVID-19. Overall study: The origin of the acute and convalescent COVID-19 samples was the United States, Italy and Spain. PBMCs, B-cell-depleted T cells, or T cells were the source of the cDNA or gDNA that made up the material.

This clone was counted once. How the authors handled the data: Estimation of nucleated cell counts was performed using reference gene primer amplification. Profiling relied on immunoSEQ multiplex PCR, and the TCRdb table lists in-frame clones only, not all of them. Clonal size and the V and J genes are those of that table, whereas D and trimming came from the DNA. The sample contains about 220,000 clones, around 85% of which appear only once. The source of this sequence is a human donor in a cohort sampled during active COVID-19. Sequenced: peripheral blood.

In nucleotides, the CDR3 is TGTGCCAGCAGCTCGTGGACAGGGAAGGGAGATACGCAGTATTTT. This translates into CASSSWTGKGDTQYF. This chain links TRBV7-3 with TRBJ2-3; 8 bases are a match to TRBD1. The J segment lost 5 bases and the V segment lost 4 bases, leaving 8 bases of the junction unmatched. The CDR3 covers 15 residues. CDR1 is SGHTA, CDR2 FQGTGA, per germline.